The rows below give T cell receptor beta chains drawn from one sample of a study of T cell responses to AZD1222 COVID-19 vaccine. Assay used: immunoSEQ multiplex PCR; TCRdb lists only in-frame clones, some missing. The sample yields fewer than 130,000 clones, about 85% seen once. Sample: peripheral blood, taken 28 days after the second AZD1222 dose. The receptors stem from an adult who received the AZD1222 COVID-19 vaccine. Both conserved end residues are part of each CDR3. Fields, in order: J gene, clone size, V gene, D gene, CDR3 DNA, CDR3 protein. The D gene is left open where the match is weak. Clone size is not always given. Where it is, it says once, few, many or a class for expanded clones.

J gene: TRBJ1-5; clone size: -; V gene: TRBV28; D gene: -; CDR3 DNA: TGTGCCAGCAGTTTATTGACGGGGAGTAATGGGCAGCCCCAGCATTTT; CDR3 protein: CASSLLTGSNGQPQHF
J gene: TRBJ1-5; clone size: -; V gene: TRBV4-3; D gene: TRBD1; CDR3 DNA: TGCGCCAGCAGTCAAGGACAGGGGGCTCAAAATCAGCCCCAGCATTTT; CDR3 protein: CASSQGQGAQNQPQHF
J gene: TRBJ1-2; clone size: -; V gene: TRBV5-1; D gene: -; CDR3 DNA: TGCGCCAGCAGCGCGGAAGCACAGCTTCGGTATGGCTACACCTTC; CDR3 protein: CASSAEAQLRYGYTF
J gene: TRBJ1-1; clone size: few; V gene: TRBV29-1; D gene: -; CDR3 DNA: TGCAGCGTCCAAACGGGGGGACTGAACACTGAAGCTTTCTTT; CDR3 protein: CSVQTGGLNTEAFF
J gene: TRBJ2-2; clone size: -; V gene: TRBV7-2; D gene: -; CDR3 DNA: TGTGCCAGCAGCTTAGATCTGGTTTTTCTTTCTAATACCGGGGAGCTGTTTTTT; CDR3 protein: CASSLDLVFLSNTGELFF
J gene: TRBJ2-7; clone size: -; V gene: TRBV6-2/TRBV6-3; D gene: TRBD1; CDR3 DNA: TGTGCCAGCAGTACCAGGACAGGTTACGAGCAGTACTTC; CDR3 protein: CASSTRTGYEQYF
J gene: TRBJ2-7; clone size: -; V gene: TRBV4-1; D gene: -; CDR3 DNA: TGCGCCAGCAGCCAAGAACCCCAAACCGGAGTGGAGCAGTACTTC; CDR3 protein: CASSQEPQTGVEQYF
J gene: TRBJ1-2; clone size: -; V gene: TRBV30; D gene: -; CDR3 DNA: TGTGCCTGGCGCTCGGGATACTCGGCGGGCTACACCTTC; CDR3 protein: CAWRSGYSAGYTF
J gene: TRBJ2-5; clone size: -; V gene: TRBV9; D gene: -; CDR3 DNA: TGTGCCAGCAGCGTATTGTCAGGGGGAGGTCCCTTCCAAGAGACCCAGTACTTC; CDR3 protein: CASSVLSGGGPFQETQYF
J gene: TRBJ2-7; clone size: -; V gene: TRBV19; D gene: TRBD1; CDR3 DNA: TGTGCCAGTAGTACCCAAAGACAGGGGAGTATCGAGCAGTACTTC; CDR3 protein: CASSTQRQGSIEQYF
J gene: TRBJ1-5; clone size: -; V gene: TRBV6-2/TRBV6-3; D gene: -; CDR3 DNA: TGTGCCAGCAGCAAAACCGGGGGAGATCAGCCCCAGCATTTT; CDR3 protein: CASSKTGGDQPQHF
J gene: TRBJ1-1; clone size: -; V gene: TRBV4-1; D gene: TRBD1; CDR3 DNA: TGCGCCAGCAGCACGACAGGGGTCACCCATGAAGCTTTCTTT; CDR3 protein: CASSTTGVTHEAFF
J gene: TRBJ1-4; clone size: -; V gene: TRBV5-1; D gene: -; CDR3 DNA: TGCGCCAGCAGCTCCGGGACAAACAATGAAAAACTGTTTTTT; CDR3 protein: CASSSGTNNEKLFF
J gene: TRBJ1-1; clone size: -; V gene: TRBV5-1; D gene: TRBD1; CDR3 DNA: TGCGCCAGCAGCCTGGAGATACGGGGAACAGGGGCTGAAGCTTTCTTT; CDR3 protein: CASSLEIRGTGAEAFF